This T cell receptor (beta chain) emerged from a study of blood T cell repertoires in COVID-19 (dated by TCRdb to 2018 to 2021). Study-level background: Samples from collaborators originated in the United States, Italy and Spain and spanned both the acute and convalescent phases of COVID-19. The material from the prospective study consisted of cDNA or gDNA derived from T cells, B-cell-depleted T cells, or PBMCs. Subjects who had been exposed to COVID-19, were actively infected with it, or had recovered from it provided the deeply sampled blood TCRbeta repertoires that made up the dataset. The repertoires were released in a freely available public database intended as a resource for research on the immune response to SARS-CoV-2. The samples were drawn from the first 160 participants of the ongoing ImmuneRACE study and from 950 to 1,500 subjects provided by 6 global collaborators. Nearly every sample came with metadata listing a de-identified subject ID, COVID-19 status, age in years and sex. Where available, HLA class I and class II types were obtained from metadata supplied by the sample provider rather than from assay-based typing.

By how much of the sample it makes up, this clone is medium-sized (0.01 to 0.1%). Which antigen it targets is not known. No base quality information exists; no much larger clone differs at one position. Enrolling through a virtual design, the prospective study's participants ranged in age from roughly 18 to 90 years and lived across about two dozen United States geographic areas. To assign participants to cohorts, the prospective study relied on clinical history that participants themselves reported in a screening survey and a study questionnaire. Recovered participants in ImmuneRACE Cohort 3 were defined as having two consecutive negative NP/OP PCR tests, clearance from a healthcare professional, or resolution of symptoms. In the prospective study, whole blood, serum and a nasopharyngeal or oropharyngeal swab were collected from each participant by mobile phlebotomists. Over an approximately 2-month period, participants in the prospective study had the option of providing additional blood draws and questionnaires. Before DNA extraction, blood samples from the prospective study were shipped at room temperature or frozen.

The paper's findings and limits, for the study overall: Clinical and demographic metadata were provided uncurated, with the amount varying by source and participant.

TCRbeta CDR3 regions were amplified from genomic DNA using the immunoSEQ Assay, a bias-controlled multiplex PCR. For the original study's pipeline: The number of nucleated cells in each sample was estimated by amplification of reference gene primers within the assay. To quantify the absolute abundance of each unique TCRbeta CDR3 rearrangement, sequence reads were collapsed and filtered. For each sample, productive Simpson clonality was calculated as the square root of Simpson's diversity index over productive rearrangements. TCRdb stores this immuneACCESS table with in-frame sequences only. Part of the clones is absent; in the studies checked, under half of the shortfall reflects unresolved V genes, and no reason is known for the rest. V and J calls and clone size are copied from that table; D and trimming were computed from the DNA. This sample holds roughly 260,000 clones; approximately 83% were observed only once. The ten largest clones represent under 2.5% of the sample.

The sequenced material came from PBMCs or T cells enriched from blood (not recorded which). This receptor was obtained from a woman aged 50 to 60 who had recovered from COVID-19.

This receptor has the CDR3 CASIPNPRLAVSSYNEQFF. The nucleotide sequence is given as TGTGCCAGCATACCCAATCCCCGACTAGCGGTGAGCTCCTACAATGAGCAGTTCTTC. Here the chain combines TRBV27 and TRBJ2-1, and TRBD2 aligns with 9 junction nucleotides. CDR1 and CDR2 (MNHEY, SMNVEV) derive from the germline V gene (reference sequence). From cysteine to phenylalanine, the CDR3 is 19 amino acids long. CDR3 DNA only is kept here, 57 bases in frame from base 1. V has 7 bases trimmed and J has 0 bases trimmed; junction bases matching no gene number 16.